The clone carrying this T cell receptor (beta chain) was seen a handful of times. No antigen is known for it. Repertoires were generated with immunoSEQ multiplex PCR, while TCRdb's copy carries only in-frame clones and drops some. This repertoire shows some 50,000 clones, roughly four fifths found once; its top ten account for 0.35% to 0.45%. Germline loops: CDR1 SEHNR, CDR2 FQNEAQ (reference sequence). The V end was cut by 1 base, the J end by 6 bases, with 11 bases between. This CDR3 is 14 amino acids long. This sample is part of a study of fetal regulatory T cell absence and autoimmunity. General study findings and limits: Compared with cord blood, pancreas showed oligoclonal TCR enrichment, some clones over 95-fold. Pancreas and cord blood did not differ much in TRB family usage.

Material: cord blood. This chain joins TRBV7-9 and TRBJ2-3; the D is unclear. The origin of this receptor is a newborn boy with IPEX syndrome. CDR3 region: CASSLDRTSDTQYF. CDR3 DNA: TGTGCCAGCAGCTTAGATAGGACCTCGGATACGCAGTATTTT.